These 18 T cell receptor beta chains share one sample of origin, sequenced in a study of cytomegalovirus exposure and HLA in healthy donors. Repertoires were generated with immunoSEQ multiplex PCR, while TCRdb's copy carries only in-frame clones and drops some. Counted here are fewer than 120,000 clones, roughly 89% occurring once; the ten biggest clones make up approximately 1.9%. The sample taken for sequencing was PBMCs. The receptors were sampled from a young woman in good health and CMV-seronegative.

This chain connects TRBV28 to TRBJ1-2, with D tentatively TRBD1 (5 bases). The V gene lost 8 bases and the J gene lost 7 bases, with 17 bases spanning the gap. From germline, CDR1 is MDHEN and CDR2 SYDVKM. This CDR3 is built from 13 residues. CDR3 sequence: CASQAPGSSGYTF. The CDR3 DNA is TGTGCCAGCCAAGCCCCAGGGTCGAGTGGCTACACCTTC.

The gene calls are TRBV13 and TRBJ2-1; D possibly corresponds to TRBD2 (5 bases). V was shortened by 3 bases and J by 5 bases, with 17 bases between the two germline ends. The CDR3 extends over 16 amino acids. The germline CDR1 and CDR2 sequences are PRHDT and FYEKMQ (reference sequence). In nucleotides, the CDR3 is TGTGCCAGCAGCTTTGTGACTAACCCCTCGAACAATGAGCAGTTCTTC. Encoded protein: CASSFVTNPSNNEQFF.

The gene calls are TRBV5-6 and TRBJ1-1; D is uncertain. Germline CDR1 reads SGHDT; CDR2 reads YYEEEE. This CDR3 contains 13 residues. Trimming removed 4 bases from V and 1 base from J, with 8 bases in between. In DNA form, the CDR3 reads TGTGCCAGCAGCGTGAGCCCGAACACTGAAGCTTTCTTT. It specifies CASSVSPNTEAFF.

The chain employs TRBV9 and TRBJ1-3, with D perhaps matching TRBD1 (6 bases). The CDR3 runs to 12 residues. Germline CDR1 SGDLS, CDR2 YYNGEE. The ends were cut back, 0 bases at V and 8 bases at J, with 6 bases in the middle. This chain's CDR3 is CASSVEGDTIYF. The CDR3 DNA sequence: TGTGCCAGCAGCGTAGAGGGGGACACCATATATTTT.

This chain connects TRBV7-3 to TRBJ2-5; TRBD2 matches 9 bases. The CDR3 covers 19 residues. The V segment lost 5 bases and the J segment 4 bases; nucleotides outside the gene matches: 20. CDR1 SGHTA and CDR2 FQGTGA come from the germline V gene. Written as DNA, the CDR3 is TGTGCCAGCAGCCCTTCCTCTTTGGCGGGAGGGACTGGGGGAGAGACCCAGTACTTC. Amino acid sequence: CASSPSSLAGGTGGETQYF.

The chain has TRBV6-5 and TRBJ1-2; a weak D match, TRBD1 (6 bases). The V end lost 0 bases, the J end lost 4 bases, and 9 bases lay between the germline ends. The CDR3 is 14 residues long. The germline CDR1 and CDR2 sequences are MNHEY and SVGAGI. CDR3 nucleotides: TGTGCCAGCAGTTACTCAGGGGGTCGCTATGGCTACACCTTC. Protein: CASSYSGGRYGYTF.

The chain uses TRBV6-1 and TRBJ2-1, with TRBD2 matching 8 bases. V was clipped by 4 bases and J by 1 base; unmatched bases: 9. This CDR3 is built from 17 residues. Per germline, CDR1 MNHNS and CDR2 SASEGT. CDR3 sequence: CASSALRSGGSYNEQFF. DNA for the CDR3: TGTGCCAGCAGTGCCCTCCGAAGCGGGGGTTCCTACAATGAGCAGTTCTTC.

The CDR3 region has the DNA TGTGCCAGCAGCTTGACCTTGGGCTTCTCCTACAATGAGCAGTTCTTC. It specifies CASSLTLGFSYNEQFF. V gene TRBV5-6 combines with J gene TRBJ2-1; D remains ambiguous. Per germline, CDR1 SGHDT and CDR2 YYEEEE. The CDR3 covers 16 residues. V was pared by 1 base and J by 0 bases, with 11 bases between.

The V gene is TRBV4-1, the J gene TRBJ1-1; D is undetermined. Germline V gene sequence: CDR1 MGHRA, CDR2 YSYEKL. The length of the CDR3 is 15 residues. V was pared by 4 bases and J by 0 bases, with 12 bases between. The CDR3 sequence: CASSLLITMNTEAFF. For the CDR3, the DNA is TGCGCCAGCAGCCTCCTTATTACAATGAACACTGAAGCTTTCTTT.

The V call is TRBV15, the J call TRBJ2-7; 8 nucleotides line up with TRBD2. J was trimmed by 4 bases and V by 0 bases; bases with no gene match: 11. CDR3 length: 17 amino acids. Germline assignment: CDR1 LNHNV and CDR2 YYDKDF (reference sequence). CDR3 nucleotides: TGTGCCACCAGCAGAGAATCCTGGCGGGGGGCTGGATACGAGCAGTACTTC. This sequence encodes CATSRESWRGAGYEQYF.

The chain uses TRBV19 and TRBJ1-2; 8 nucleotides line up with TRBD1. Germline V CDR1 and CDR2: LNHDA, SQIVND (reference sequence). With 3 bases clipped from V and 4 bases from J, the junction kept 4 bases outside the gene matches. The CDR3 has 14 residues. CDR3 region: CASSIQGAPYGYTF. The CDR3 DNA follows: TGTGCCAGTAGTATTCAGGGGGCTCCCTATGGCTACACCTTC.

The chain recombines TRBV7-3 with TRBJ2-1; 9 nucleotides agree with TRBD1. The germline V gene encodes CDR1 SGHTA and CDR2 FQGTGA. V lost 5 bases to trimming and J lost 4 bases; unmatched junction nucleotides: 12. CDR3 size: 17 residues. Written as DNA, the CDR3 is TGTGCCAGCAGCCTAAACCCCTCCGGGACAGGGTACAATGAGCAGTTCTTC. Its protein is CASSLNPSGTGYNEQFF.

Notes on this clone: Relative to the germline gene, one junction end is altered; a read error may explain this. The sample contains more than one DNA sequence encoding this CDR3. This sequence joins TRBV9 and TRBJ2-6; 7 positions match TRBD2. The germline V gene has CDR1 SGDLS and CDR2 YYNGEE. This CDR3 is built from 16 residues. CDR3: CASSVAAGAGANVLTF. CDR3 in DNA: TGTGCCAGCAGCGTAGCGGCGGGAGCTGGGGCTAACGTCCTGACTTTC. Filled out from reference TRBV9 and TRBJ2-6, the complete variable domain reads DSGVTQTPKHLITATGQRVTLRCSPRSGDLSVYWYQQSLDQGLQFLIQYYNGEERAKGNILERFSAQQFPDLHSELNLSSLELGDSALYFCASSVAAGAGANVLTFGAGSRLTVL.

The chain combines TRBV5-6 with TRBJ2-1; tentatively, D is TRBD2 (5 bases). The germline CDR1 and CDR2 sequences are SGHDT and YYEEEE. The V end lost 5 bases, the J end lost 8 bases, and 17 bases lay between the germline ends. This CDR3 spans 14 amino acids. The CDR3 DNA reads as TGTGCCAGCAGTCCGAACGAGGGCTGGGATGAGCAGTTCTTC. This translates into CASSPNEGWDEQFF.

The chain joins TRBV7-9 to TRBJ2-7, with TRBD2 matching 7 bases. The germline V gene has CDR1 SEHNR and CDR2 FQNEAQ (reference sequence). Unmatched junction bases numbered 18, after V lost 4 bases and J lost 3 bases. The CDR3 has 18 residues. CDR3 loop: CASSSHKGVRAGDYEQYF. The CDR3 nucleotides are TGTGCCAGCAGCTCGCATAAGGGTGTCAGGGCGGGAGACTACGAGCAGTACTTC.

This clone was picked up a small number of times. V gene TRBV30 combines with J gene TRBJ1-2; 7 positions match TRBD1. Germline V lookup: CDR1 GTSNPN, CDR2 SVGIG (reference sequence). CDR3 size: 12 residues. The V segment lost 4 bases and the J segment 3 bases; nucleotides outside the gene matches: 2. CDR3 protein: CAWTRGYYGYTF. CDR3 nucleotides: TGTGCCTGGACCAGGGGGTACTATGGCTACACCTTC.

This clone showed up just once. This chain uses TRBV6-1 with TRBJ1-2; no reliable D call. This CDR3 is built from 14 residues. The V gene lost 6 bases and the J gene lost 2 bases, with 13 bases spanning the gap. Germline V lookup: CDR1 MNHNS, CDR2 SASEGT. The CDR3 coding sequence is TGTGCCAGCAGCATAAGAGATAGAAACTATGGCTACACCTTC. Amino acids: CASSIRDRNYGYTF.

This clone came up a few times. The chain links TRBV7-2 to TRBJ1-2; D unresolved. V lost 3 bases and J 1 base, leaving 3 bases between the germline ends. This CDR3 is 12 amino acids long. Per germline, CDR1 SGHTA and CDR2 FQGNSA. The CDR3 DNA is TGTGCCAGCAGCTTCTTTAACTATGGCTACACCTTC. It translates to CASSFFNYGYTF.